The 20 T cell receptor beta chains listed next were all sequenced from one sample in a study of OX40 agonist ivuxolimab in advanced cancers. TCRdb keeps only in-frame clones here, not all; method: immunoSEQ multiplex PCR. Of about 43,000 clones listed, 75% to 90% are singletons. Sequenced material: CD4+ or CD8+ T cells sorted from blood, taken in a trial of the OX40 agonist ivuxolimab. The receptors here all came from an adult with an advanced solid tumor such as melanoma, head and neck, liver or kidney cancer.

The chain combines TRBV11-1 with TRBJ2-7, with no clear D. Trimming stripped 5 bases from V and 2 bases from J, with 16 bases between. The CDR3 runs to 15 residues. Germline CDR1 is SGHAT and CDR2 is FQDESV (reference sequence). DNA of the CDR3: TGTGCCAGCAGCCCGCCCGGGCCACCCCCCTACGAGCAGTACTTC. It codes for CASSPPGPPPYEQYF.

This chain connects TRBV5-5 to TRBJ2-1, with 8 bases that match TRBD1. Per germline, CDR1 SGHKS and CDR2 YYEKEE (reference sequence). This CDR3 contains 15 residues. Trimming at V came to 2 bases and at J to 8 bases, leaving 9 bases not matched to a gene. In DNA, the CDR3 is TGTGCCAGCAGCTTAGGACAGGGAGGTATCGATGAGCAGTTCTTC. It codes for CASSLGQGGIDEQFF. The full variable domain, rest sourced from reference TRBV5-5 and TRBJ2-1, is DAGVTQSPTHLIKTRGQQVTLRCSPISGHKSVSWYQQVLGQGPQFIFQYYEKEERGRGNFPDRFSARQFPNYSSELNVNALLLGDSALYLCASSLGQGGIDEQFFGPGTRLTVL.

The chain uses TRBV5-4 and TRBJ1-1; D unclear. The germline gives CDR1 SGHNT, CDR2 YYREEE (reference sequence). Between the trimmed V and J ends, which lost 2 bases and 1 base, there was a span of 9 bases. This CDR3 contains 14 residues. The CDR3 DNA follows: TGTGCCAGCAGCTTCTTGTCAGAGAACACTGAAGCTTTCTTT. The encoded protein is CASSFLSENTEAFF.

The sample holds one count of this clone. The rearrangement joins TRBV27 to TRBJ2-3; 7 nucleotides line up with TRBD2. The V segment lost 3 bases and the J segment 1 base; nucleotides outside the gene matches: 1. The CDR3 is 14 amino acids. Germline V gives CDR1 MNHEY, CDR2 SMNVEV (reference sequence). CDR3 DNA: TGTGCCAGCAGTTTTGGGGGGGGCACAGATACGCAGTATTTT. Its protein is CASSFGGGTDTQYF.

This clone was seen only a few times. The V gene is TRBV7-8, the J gene TRBJ2-5; 9 bases fit TRBD2. After removal of 1 base from V and 5 bases from J, the junction contained 5 bases not matched to a gene. The germline gives CDR1 SGHVS, CDR2 FQNEAQ. CDR3 length equals 15 residues. CDR3 sequence reads: CASSLVGREGETQYF. The CDR3 region has the DNA TGTGCCAGCAGCTTAGTGGGGCGGGAGGGGGAGACCCAGTACTTC.

The chain joins TRBV7-9 to TRBJ2-1, with 10 nucleotides matching TRBD2. CDR1 SEHNR and CDR2 FQNEAQ come from the germline V gene (reference sequence). The J segment lost 2 bases and the V segment lost 5 bases, leaving 6 bases of the junction unmatched. This CDR3 comprises 16 residues. The CDR3 DNA sequence: TGTGCCAGCAGCAGTACTAGCGGGACGACCTACAATGAGCAGTTCTTC. Residues: CASSSTSGTTYNEQFF.

The chain joins TRBV7-2 to TRBJ2-7; 10 bases line up with TRBD1. V lost 1 base to trimming and J lost 3 bases; unmatched junction nucleotides: 12. Germline CDR1 SGHTA, CDR2 FQGNSA. The CDR3 spans 18 residues. The CDR3 bases are TGTGCCAGCAGCTTAGGCCCCGGGACAGGGGTCACGGACTACGAGCAGTACTTC. Its translation is CASSLGPGTGVTDYEQYF.

The V gene is TRBV4-2, the J gene TRBJ1-3; no clear D. Germline V lookup: CDR1 LGHNA, CDR2 YNFKEQ. This CDR3 is built from 15 residues. Trimming took off 0 bases at V and 0 bases at J, with 6 bases between the two ends. CDR3 coding DNA: TGTGCCAGCAGCCAAGACCAAGGCTCTGGAAACACCATATATTTT. Its protein product is CASSQDQGSGNTIYF.

This sequence joins TRBV25-1 and TRBJ2-7, with 9 bases fitting TRBD2. The V gene's germline CDR1 is MGHDK and CDR2 SYGVNS. This CDR3 comprises 13 residues. Losses at the gene ends were 8 bases for V and 6 bases for J; bases not matched to a gene: 8. The CDR3 sequence is CASELAGDGEQYF. DNA of the CDR3: TGTGCCAGCGAATTAGCGGGAGACGGCGAGCAGTACTTC.

The gene calls are TRBV13 and TRBJ2-1; TRBD2 matches 7 bases. This CDR3 spans 15 amino acids. Germline CDR1 PRHDT, CDR2 FYEKMQ (reference sequence). V shed 1 base, J shed 0 bases, and the junction held 0 bases outside the gene matches. CDR3 protein: CASSLAGGSYNEQFF. The CDR3, as DNA: TGTGCCAGCAGCTTAGCGGGGGGCTCCTACAATGAGCAGTTCTTC.

The rearrangement links TRBV27 to TRBJ2-2; the D is unclear. This CDR3 has 12 amino acids. Trimming removed 0 bases at V and 7 bases at J, with 3 bases between. Germline V gene data show CDR1 as MNHEY and CDR2 as SMNVEV (reference sequence). The CDR3 coding sequence is TGTGCCAGCAGTTTATCGCACGGGGAGCTGTTTTTT. This gives the protein CASSLSHGELFF.

The chain joins TRBV11-1 to TRBJ1-1, with D possibly matching TRBD1 (5 bases). V was clipped by 5 bases and J by 6 bases, with 13 bases between them. The CDR3 sequence is 13 residues long. Germline V CDR1 and CDR2: SGHAT, FQDESV (reference sequence). CDR3 in DNA: TGTGCCAGCAGCCCTCGGGGGGGGGCTGAAGCTTTCTTT. Amino acid sequence: CASSPRGGAEAFF.

The chain employs TRBV6-5 and TRBJ2-1, with D unresolved. The V end was cut by 0 bases, the J end by 3 bases, with 9 bases between. Germline values: CDR1 MNHEY, CDR2 SVGAGI. This CDR3 region has 15 residues. As DNA, the CDR3 is TGTGCCAGCAGTTACTCGGCACAGCACTACAATGAGCAGTTCTTC. Protein sequence: CASSYSAQHYNEQFF.

This chain uses TRBV2 with TRBJ2-1; D call uncertain. In germline, CDR1 is SNHLY, CDR2 FYNNEI. Trimming pared 6 bases from V and 4 bases from J, leaving 10 bases between. This CDR3 is 13 amino acids long. The CDR3 bases are TGTGCCAGCAGCCTCTTTCAATACAATGAGCAGTTCTTC. Amino acid sequence: CASSLFQYNEQFF.

V and J are TRBV28 and TRBJ1-5; weak D call: TRBD1 (5 bases). CDR1 and CDR2 (germline): MDHEN, SYDVKM. This CDR3 is 14 amino acids long. The V end lost 6 bases, the J end lost 3 bases, and 12 bases lay between the germline ends. The DNA for the CDR3 is TGTGCCAGCAGCCAAGACAGATACAATCAGCCCCAGCATTTT. Translation gives CASSQDRYNQPQHF.

The rearrangement uses TRBV28 and TRBJ1-2; perhaps TRBD1 as D (5 bases). The CDR3 covers 15 residues. Trimming took 4 bases from V and 4 from J, leaving 16 bases between them. Germline V gene lookup returns CDR1 MDHEN and CDR2 SYDVKM. CDR3 in DNA: TGTGCCAGCAGTTACCGGACCCTTGGGGGCTATGGCTACACCTTC. Protein sequence: CASSYRTLGGYGYTF.

This chain joins TRBV6-5 and TRBJ2-7; 7 bases are shared with TRBD2. The CDR3 contains 14 residues. V was pared by 6 bases and J by 3 bases, with 8 bases of the junction left unmatched. In germline, CDR1 is MNHEY, CDR2 SVGAGI. CDR3: CASSPSGGGYEQYF. The CDR3 DNA reads TGTGCCAGCAGCCCCTCGGGGGGAGGCTACGAGCAGTACTTC.

The table lists this clone with a few counts. CDR3 coding DNA: TGTGCCAGTAGTATAGAAGGGACAGGCCTCTACGAGCAGTACTTC. Its protein product is CASSIEGTGLYEQYF. This rearrangement joins TRBV19 to TRBJ2-7; 8 nucleotides line up with TRBD1. CDR3 size: 15 residues. Germline assignment: CDR1 LNHDA and CDR2 SQIVND (reference sequence). V trimming: 0 bases; J trimming: 3 bases; junction bases outside the gene matches: 4.

Remarks on this clone: Its ends do not fully match the called genes, so a read error is possible. The chain employs TRBV9 and TRBJ1-1, with a tentative D call TRBD1 (6 bases). CDR1 is SGDLS and CDR2 is YYNGEE in the germline V gene. The CDR3 loop spans 12 amino acids. CDR3 sequence: CASSPRDTEAFF. CDR3 in DNA: TGTGCCAGCAGCCCTCGGGACACAGAAGCTTTCTTT.

The chain uses TRBV4-1 and TRBJ2-2, with TRBD2 matching over 11 bases. The CDR3 covers 17 residues. The germline V gene has CDR1 MGHRA and CDR2 YSYEKL. V was pared by 4 bases and J by 0 bases, with 4 bases of the junction left unmatched. The CDR3 nucleotides are TGCGCCAGCAGCCCTTTTAGCGGGGGGGCGAACACCGGGGAGCTGTTTTTT. It translates to CASSPFSGGANTGELFF.